A single sample gave rise to the 13 T cell receptor beta chains below, sequenced in a study of cytomegalovirus exposure and HLA in healthy donors. With 60 Vbeta and 13 Jbeta primers, the PCR was carried out. Repertoires were generated with immunoSEQ multiplex PCR, while TCRdb's copy carries only in-frame clones and drops some. The sample yields 120,000 or so clones, around 85% seen once. Sequenced material: PBMCs. Source of these receptors: a man aged 18 to 35 in good health and CMV-seropositive.

The J gene is TRBJ1-1, the V gene TRBV27; 9 positions match TRBD1. The CDR3 consists of 13 residues. Germline V gene data show CDR1 as MNHEY and CDR2 as SMNVEV (reference sequence). The ends lost 6 bases at V and 4 bases at J; junction bases unmatched: 3. In nucleotides, the CDR3 is TGTGCCAGCAGGGGACAGGGCGCCACTGAAGCTTTCTTT. Translated, it gives CASRGQGATEAFF.

This clone was observed a single time. The rearrangement joins TRBV4-1 to TRBJ2-3; TRBD1 is a possible D gene (5 bases). Trimming removed 0 bases at V and 2 bases at J, with 12 bases between. The CDR3 loop spans 16 amino acids. CDR1 is MGHRA and CDR2 is YSYEKL in the germline V gene. CDR3 residues: CASSQDGADHTDTQYF. For the CDR3, the DNA is TGCGCCAGCAGCCAAGATGGGGCGGACCACACAGATACGCAGTATTTT.

The rearrangement joins TRBV11-2 to TRBJ2-7, with 8 positions matching TRBD1. The length of the CDR3 is 16 residues. Trimming took 2 bases from V and 4 from J; bases not matched to a gene: 10. Per germline, CDR1 SGHAT and CDR2 FQNNGV. CDR3 loop: CASSLSRGRFVYEQYF. The CDR3 coding sequence is TGTGCCAGCAGCTTATCCAGGGGGCGGTTTGTGTACGAGCAGTACTTC.

This chain links TRBV13 with TRBJ2-7, with TRBD2 matching over 9 bases. V was pared by 3 bases and J by 3 bases, with 21 bases of the junction left unmatched. This CDR3 has 20 residues. CDR1 PRHDT and CDR2 FYEKMQ come from the germline V gene (reference sequence). The CDR3 spells CASSFYNRGGDNYGLYEQYF. For the CDR3, the DNA is TGTGCCAGCAGCTTCTATAACCGCGGGGGGGACAATTACGGCCTCTACGAGCAGTACTTC.

Points on this clone: Other DNA sequences in this sample translate to the same CDR3. The V gene is TRBV18, the J gene TRBJ1-5, with D uncertain. The germline V and J ends were trimmed by 0 bases and 7 bases, with 7 bases remaining between them. The CDR3 contains 13 residues. Looked up from germline, CDR1 is KGHSH and CDR2 is LQKENI. The CDR3 DNA follows: TGTGCCAGCTCACCACCCGCGGGGCAGCCCCAGCATTTT. Translation gives CASSPPAGQPQHF.

J is TRBJ2-7 and V is TRBV13; perhaps TRBD1 as D (6 bases). The CDR3 is made up of 13 amino acids. Germline values: CDR1 PRHDT, CDR2 FYEKMQ (reference sequence). The V end was cut by 3 bases, the J end by 5 bases, with 11 bases between. The CDR3 coding sequence is TGTGCCAGCAGCTTGAACAGGGATAACGAGCAGTACTTC. Encoded protein: CASSLNRDNEQYF.

The chain combines TRBV9 with TRBJ2-2; unclear D gene. There are 13 residues in the CDR3. Trimming cost V 4 bases and J 4 bases, with 8 bases left between them. Germline-derived CDR1 and CDR2 are SGDLS and YYNGEE. The CDR3 here is CASSPLSTGELFF. The CDR3, as DNA: TGTGCCAGCAGCCCCCTTTCCACCGGGGAGCTGTTTTTT.

In DNA form, the CDR3 reads TGTGCCAGCCGCAGTACAACTAATGAAAAACTGTTTTTT. Translated, it gives CASRSTTNEKLFF. V gene TRBV13 combines with J gene TRBJ1-4; D uncertain. Trimming took 8 bases from V and 0 from J, leaving 7 bases between them. The CDR3 runs to 13 residues. CDR1 and CDR2 (germline): PRHDT, FYEKMQ (reference sequence).

The V and J genes are TRBV12-5 and TRBJ2-5; 8 nucleotides agree with TRBD1. The end of the DNA is better explained by TRBJ2-7, so the J call may be wrong. CDR3 length: 15 amino acids. The germline CDR1 and CDR2 sequences are LGHNT and FRNRAP. The CDR3 region has the DNA TGTGCTAGTGGACCAAACAGGGGGGCATCCTACGAGCAGTACTTC. This gives the protein CASGPNRGASYEQYF.

This chain uses TRBV10-3 with TRBJ2-3, with TRBD1 as a possible D gene (7 bases). Germline lookup yields CDR1 ENHRY and CDR2 SYGVKD. The length of the CDR3 is 14 residues. V lost 3 bases, J lost 3 bases, and 10 bases lay in between. DNA of the CDR3: TGTGCCATCAGTGACAGGGGGGATACAGATACGCAGTATTTT. Translating it yields CAISDRGDTDTQYF.

The chain couples TRBV5-1 to TRBJ2-3; a weak D match, TRBD2 (6 bases). Germline V lookup: CDR1 SGHRS, CDR2 YFSETQ. V gave up 2 bases and J gave up 0 bases, with 13 bases separating them. This CDR3 spans 16 amino acids. CDR3 sequence reads: CASSLNSGRSTDTQYF. The CDR3 DNA follows: TGCGCCAGCAGCTTAAATTCCGGGAGAAGCACAGATACGCAGTATTTT.

The chain recombines TRBV11-2 with TRBJ1-4, with unresolved D. Germline V gives CDR1 SGHAT, CDR2 FQNNGV. This CDR3 spans 12 amino acids. Trimming removed 5 bases from V and 8 bases from J, with 9 bases in between. The CDR3 DNA reads TGTGCCAGCAGCCGGGTGCGGGAAAAACTGTTTTTT. It translates to CASSRVREKLFF.

The V and J genes are TRBV19 and TRBJ2-1; TRBD1 aligns across 10 bases. With 5 bases clipped from V and 10 bases from J, the junction kept 5 bases outside the gene matches. The germline V gene has CDR1 LNHDA and CDR2 SQIVND (reference sequence). CDR3 length: 13 residues. The CDR3 is CASSWTGGTEQFF. The CDR3 DNA reads as TGTGCCAGTAGTTGGACAGGGGGGACGGAGCAGTTCTTC.